This TCR beta chain was observed in a study of blood T cells in healthy people across ages. Study findings and constraints: Researchers deemed the diversity estimates from one million T cells underestimates.

As to this clonotype: No antigen is known for it.

Germline V gives CDR1 SEHNR, CDR2 FQNEAQ (reference sequence). The germline V and J ends were trimmed by 5 bases and 7 bases, with 14 bases remaining between them. The CDR3 runs to 13 residues. The authors ran a second PCR of roughly 7 to 11 cycles using a sample-barcoded 5' primer and a J-beta primer mix. Each CDR3 protein gets one entry after TCRdb re-called the 5' RACE reads with MiXCR. Of 800,000 or so distinct CDR3 sequences in the sample, less than 80% were seen once. Each donor gave roughly 9.1 milliliters of peripheral blood. The receptor comes from a man aged 25 to 40 in good health. The sample taken for sequencing was blood. The rearrangement links TRBV7-9 to TRBJ1-2, with unresolved D. CDR3 protein: CASSPGQDGGYTF. The CDR3 nucleotides are TGTGCCAGCAGCCCCGGGCAGGACGGTGGCTACACCTTC.